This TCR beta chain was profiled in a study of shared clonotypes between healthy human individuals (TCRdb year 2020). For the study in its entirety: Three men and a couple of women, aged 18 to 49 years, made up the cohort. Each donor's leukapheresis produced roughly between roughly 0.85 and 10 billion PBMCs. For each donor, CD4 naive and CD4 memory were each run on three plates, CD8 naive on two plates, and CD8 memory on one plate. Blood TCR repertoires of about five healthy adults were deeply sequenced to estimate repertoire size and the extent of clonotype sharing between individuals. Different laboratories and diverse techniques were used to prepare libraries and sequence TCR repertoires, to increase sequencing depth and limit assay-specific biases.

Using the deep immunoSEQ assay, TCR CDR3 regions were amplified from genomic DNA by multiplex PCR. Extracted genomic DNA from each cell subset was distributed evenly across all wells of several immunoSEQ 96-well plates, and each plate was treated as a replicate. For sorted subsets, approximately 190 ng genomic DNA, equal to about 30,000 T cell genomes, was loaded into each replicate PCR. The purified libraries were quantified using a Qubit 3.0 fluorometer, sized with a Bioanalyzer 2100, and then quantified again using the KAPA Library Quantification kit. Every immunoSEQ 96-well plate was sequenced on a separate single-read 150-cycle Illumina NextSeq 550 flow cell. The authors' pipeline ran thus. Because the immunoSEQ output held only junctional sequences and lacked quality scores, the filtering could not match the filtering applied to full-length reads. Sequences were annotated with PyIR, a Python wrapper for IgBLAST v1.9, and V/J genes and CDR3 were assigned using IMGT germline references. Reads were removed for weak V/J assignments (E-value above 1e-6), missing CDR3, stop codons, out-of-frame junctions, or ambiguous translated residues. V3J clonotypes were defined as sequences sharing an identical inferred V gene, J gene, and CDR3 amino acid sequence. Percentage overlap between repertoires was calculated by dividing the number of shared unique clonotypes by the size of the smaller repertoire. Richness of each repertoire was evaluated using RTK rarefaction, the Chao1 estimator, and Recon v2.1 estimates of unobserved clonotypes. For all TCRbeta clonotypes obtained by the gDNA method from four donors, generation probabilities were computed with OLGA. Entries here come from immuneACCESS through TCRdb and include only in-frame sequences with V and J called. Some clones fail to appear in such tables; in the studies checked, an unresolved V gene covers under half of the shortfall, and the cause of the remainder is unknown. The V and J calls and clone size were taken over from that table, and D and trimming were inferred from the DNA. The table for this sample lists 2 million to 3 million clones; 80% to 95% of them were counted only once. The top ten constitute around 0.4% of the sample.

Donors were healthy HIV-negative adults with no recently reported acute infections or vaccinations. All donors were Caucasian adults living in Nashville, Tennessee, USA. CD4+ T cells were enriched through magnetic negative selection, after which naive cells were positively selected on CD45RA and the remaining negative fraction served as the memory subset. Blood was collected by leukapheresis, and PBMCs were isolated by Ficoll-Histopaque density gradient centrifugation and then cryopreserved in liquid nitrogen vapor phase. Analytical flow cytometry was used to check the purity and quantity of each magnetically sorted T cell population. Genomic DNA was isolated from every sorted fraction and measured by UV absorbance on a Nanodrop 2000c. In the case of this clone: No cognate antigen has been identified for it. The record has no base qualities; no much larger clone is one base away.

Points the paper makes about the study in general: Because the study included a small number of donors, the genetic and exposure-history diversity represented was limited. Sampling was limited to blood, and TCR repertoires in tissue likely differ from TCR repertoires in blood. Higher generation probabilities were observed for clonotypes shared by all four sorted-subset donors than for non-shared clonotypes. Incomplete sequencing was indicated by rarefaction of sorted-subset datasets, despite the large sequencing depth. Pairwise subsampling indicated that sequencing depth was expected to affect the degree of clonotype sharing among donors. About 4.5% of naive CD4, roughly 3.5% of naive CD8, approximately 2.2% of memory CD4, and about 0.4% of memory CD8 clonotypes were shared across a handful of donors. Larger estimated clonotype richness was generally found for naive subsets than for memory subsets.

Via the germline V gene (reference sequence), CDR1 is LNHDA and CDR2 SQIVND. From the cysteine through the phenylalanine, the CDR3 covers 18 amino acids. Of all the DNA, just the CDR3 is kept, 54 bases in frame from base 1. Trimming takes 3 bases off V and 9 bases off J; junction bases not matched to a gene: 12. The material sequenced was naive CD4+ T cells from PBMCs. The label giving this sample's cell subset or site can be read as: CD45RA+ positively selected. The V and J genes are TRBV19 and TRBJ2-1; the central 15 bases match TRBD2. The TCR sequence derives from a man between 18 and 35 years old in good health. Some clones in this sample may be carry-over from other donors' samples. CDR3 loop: CASSIPAPGTSGRLEQFF. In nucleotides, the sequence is TGTGCCAGTAGTATTCCCGCTCCCGGGACTAGCGGGAGGCTTGAGCAGTTCTTC.